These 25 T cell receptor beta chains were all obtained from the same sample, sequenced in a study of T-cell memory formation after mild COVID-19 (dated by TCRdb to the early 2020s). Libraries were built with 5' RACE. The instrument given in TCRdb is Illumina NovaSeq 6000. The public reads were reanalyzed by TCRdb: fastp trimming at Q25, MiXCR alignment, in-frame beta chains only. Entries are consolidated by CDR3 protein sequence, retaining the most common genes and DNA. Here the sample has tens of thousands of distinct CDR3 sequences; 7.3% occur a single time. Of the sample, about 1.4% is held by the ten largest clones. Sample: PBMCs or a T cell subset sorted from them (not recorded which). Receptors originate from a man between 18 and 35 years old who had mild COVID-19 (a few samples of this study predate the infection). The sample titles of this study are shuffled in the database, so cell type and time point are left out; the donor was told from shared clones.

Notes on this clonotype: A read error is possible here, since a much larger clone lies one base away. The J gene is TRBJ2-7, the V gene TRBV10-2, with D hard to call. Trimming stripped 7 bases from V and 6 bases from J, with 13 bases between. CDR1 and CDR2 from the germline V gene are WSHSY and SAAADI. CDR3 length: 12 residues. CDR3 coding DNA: TGCGCCAGCATGGCCCTTAGGTCCGAGCAGTACTTC. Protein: CASMALRSEQYF.

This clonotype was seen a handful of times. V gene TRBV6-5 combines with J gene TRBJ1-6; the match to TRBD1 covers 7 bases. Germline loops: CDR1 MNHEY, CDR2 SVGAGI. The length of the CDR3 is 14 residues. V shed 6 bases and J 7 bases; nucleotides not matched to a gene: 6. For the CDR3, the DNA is TGTGCCAGCAGCCCGGACAGGATAAATTCACCCCTCCACTTT. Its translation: CASSPDRINSPLHF.

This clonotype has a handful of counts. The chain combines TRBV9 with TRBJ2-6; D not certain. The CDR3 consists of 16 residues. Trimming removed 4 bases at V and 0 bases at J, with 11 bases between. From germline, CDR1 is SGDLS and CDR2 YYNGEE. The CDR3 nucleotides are TGTGCCAGCAGCCCCGGTGATTCCTCTGGGGCCAACGTCCTGACTTTC. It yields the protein CASSPGDSSGANVLTF.

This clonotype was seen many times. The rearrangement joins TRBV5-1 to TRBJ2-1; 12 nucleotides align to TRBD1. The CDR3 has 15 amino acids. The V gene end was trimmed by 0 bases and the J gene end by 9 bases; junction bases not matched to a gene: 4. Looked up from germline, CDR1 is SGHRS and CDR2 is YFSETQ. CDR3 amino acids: CASSLGDRGHGEQFF. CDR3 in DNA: TGCGCCAGCAGCTTGGGGGACAGGGGGCACGGTGAGCAGTTCTTC.

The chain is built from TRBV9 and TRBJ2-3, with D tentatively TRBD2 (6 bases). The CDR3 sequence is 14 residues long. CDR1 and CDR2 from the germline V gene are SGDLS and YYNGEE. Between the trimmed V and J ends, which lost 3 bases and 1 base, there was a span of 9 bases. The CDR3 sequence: CASSGIAGTDTQYF. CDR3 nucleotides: TGTGCCAGCAGCGGAATAGCGGGCACAGATACGCAGTATTTT.

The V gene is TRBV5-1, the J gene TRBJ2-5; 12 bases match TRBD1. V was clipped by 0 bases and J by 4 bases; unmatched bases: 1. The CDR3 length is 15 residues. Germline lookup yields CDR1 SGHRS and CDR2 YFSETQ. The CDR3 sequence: CASSLGDRGRETQYF. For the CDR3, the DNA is TGCGCCAGCAGCTTGGGGGACAGGGGGCGAGAGACCCAGTACTTC.

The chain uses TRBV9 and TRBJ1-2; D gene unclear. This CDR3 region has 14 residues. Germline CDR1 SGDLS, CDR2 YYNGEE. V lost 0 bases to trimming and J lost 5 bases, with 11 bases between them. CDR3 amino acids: CASSVGALGYGYTF. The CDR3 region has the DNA TGTGCCAGCAGCGTAGGGGCACTTGGATATGGCTACACCTTC. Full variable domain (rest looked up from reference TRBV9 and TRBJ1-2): DSGVTQTPKHLITATGQRVTLRCSPRSGDLSVYWYQQSLDQGLQFLIQYYNGEERAKGNILERFSAQQFPDLHSELNLSSLELGDSALYFCASSVGALGYGYTFGSGTRLTVV.

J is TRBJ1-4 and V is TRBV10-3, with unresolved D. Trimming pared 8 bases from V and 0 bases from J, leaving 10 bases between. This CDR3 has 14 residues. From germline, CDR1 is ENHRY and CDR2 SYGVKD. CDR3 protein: CAIAQTSTNEKLFF. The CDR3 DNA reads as TGTGCCATCGCTCAGACTTCAACTAATGAAAAACTGTTTTTT.

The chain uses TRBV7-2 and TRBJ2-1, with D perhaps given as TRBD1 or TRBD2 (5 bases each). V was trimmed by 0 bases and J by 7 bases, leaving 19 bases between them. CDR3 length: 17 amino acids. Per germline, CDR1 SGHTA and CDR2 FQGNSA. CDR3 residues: CASSLAGTTVQGNEQFF. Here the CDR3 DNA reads TGTGCCAGCAGCTTAGCCGGGACCACGGTCCAGGGTAATGAGCAGTTCTTC.

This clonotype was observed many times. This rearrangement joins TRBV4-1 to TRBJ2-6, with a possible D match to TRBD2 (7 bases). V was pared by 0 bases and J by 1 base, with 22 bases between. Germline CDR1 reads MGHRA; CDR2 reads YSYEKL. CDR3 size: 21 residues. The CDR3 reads CASSQDFRGARLSSGANVLTF. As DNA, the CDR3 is TGCGCCAGCAGCCAAGATTTTCGGGGGGCGCGGCTATCTTCTGGGGCCAACGTCCTGACTTTC.

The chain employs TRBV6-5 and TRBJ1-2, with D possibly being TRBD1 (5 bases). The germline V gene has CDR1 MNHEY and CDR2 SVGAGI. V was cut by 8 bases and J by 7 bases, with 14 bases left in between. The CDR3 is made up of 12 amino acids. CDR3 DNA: TGTGCCAGCTACGGACAACCGGGTGGCTACACCTTC. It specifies CASYGQPGGYTF.

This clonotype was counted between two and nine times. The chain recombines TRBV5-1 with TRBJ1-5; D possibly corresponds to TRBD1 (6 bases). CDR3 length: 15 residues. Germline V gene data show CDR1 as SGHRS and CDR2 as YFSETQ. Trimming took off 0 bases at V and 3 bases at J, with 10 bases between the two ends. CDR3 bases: TGCGCCAGCAGCTTGGCCGGACAGCCCAATCAGCCCCAGCATTTT. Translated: CASSLAGQPNQPQHF.

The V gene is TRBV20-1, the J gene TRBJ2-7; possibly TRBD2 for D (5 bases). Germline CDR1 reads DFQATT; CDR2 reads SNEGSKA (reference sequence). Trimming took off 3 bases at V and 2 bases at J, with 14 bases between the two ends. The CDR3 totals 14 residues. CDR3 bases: TGCAGTGCTAGTCTCCCGGGGTCTACCTACGAGCAGTACTTC. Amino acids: CSASLPGSTYEQYF.

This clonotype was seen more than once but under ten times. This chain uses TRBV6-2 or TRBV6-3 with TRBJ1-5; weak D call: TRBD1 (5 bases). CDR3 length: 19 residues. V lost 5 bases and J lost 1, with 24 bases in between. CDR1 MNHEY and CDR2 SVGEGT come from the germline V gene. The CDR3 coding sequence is TGTGCCAGCAGTACAAACTACCGGGACTCACGGGGGAGCAATCAGCCCCAGCATTTT. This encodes CASSTNYRDSRGSNQPQHF.

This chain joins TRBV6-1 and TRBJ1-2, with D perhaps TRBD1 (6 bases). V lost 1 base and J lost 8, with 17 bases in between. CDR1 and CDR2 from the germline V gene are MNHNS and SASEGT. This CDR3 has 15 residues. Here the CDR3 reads CASSEGGTPAAGYTF. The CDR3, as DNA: TGTGCCAGCAGTGAAGGGGGGACACCCGCTGCGGGCTACACCTTC.

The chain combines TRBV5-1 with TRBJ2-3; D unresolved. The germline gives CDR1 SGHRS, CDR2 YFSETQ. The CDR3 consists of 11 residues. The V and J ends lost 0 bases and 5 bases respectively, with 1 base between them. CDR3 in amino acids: CASSLEDTQYF. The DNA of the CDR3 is TGCGCCAGCAGCTTGGAAGATACGCAGTATTTT.

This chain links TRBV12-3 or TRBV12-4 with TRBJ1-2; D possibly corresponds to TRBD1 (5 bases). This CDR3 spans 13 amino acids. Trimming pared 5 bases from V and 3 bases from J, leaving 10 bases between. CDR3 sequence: CASSLMGDYGYTF. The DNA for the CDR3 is TGTGCCAGCAGTCTGATGGGGGACTATGGCTACACCTTC.

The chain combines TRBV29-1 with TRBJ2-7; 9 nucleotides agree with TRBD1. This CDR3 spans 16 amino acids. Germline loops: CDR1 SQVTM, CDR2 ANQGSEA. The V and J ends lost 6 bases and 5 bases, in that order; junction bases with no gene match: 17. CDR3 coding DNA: TGCAGCGTCCAGACAGGGGGAACGTATCCCAGTGACGAGCAGTACTTC. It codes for CSVQTGGTYPSDEQYF.

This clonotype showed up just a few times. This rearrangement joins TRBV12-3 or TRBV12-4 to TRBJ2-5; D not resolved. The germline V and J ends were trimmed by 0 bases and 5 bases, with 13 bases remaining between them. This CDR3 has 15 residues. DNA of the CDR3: TGTGCCAGCAGTTTAGCGCAAAGGGTTGGGGAGACCCAGTACTTC. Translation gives CASSLAQRVGETQYF.

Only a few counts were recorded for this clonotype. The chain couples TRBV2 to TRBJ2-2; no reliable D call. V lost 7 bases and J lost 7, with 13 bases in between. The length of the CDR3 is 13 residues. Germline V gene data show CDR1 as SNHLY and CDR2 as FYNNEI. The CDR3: CASIREQGGELFF. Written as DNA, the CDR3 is TGTGCCAGCATACGAGAGCAAGGCGGGGAGCTGTTTTTT.

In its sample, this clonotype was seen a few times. CDR3 protein: CASSSNRVHSPLHF. In nucleotides, the CDR3 is TGTGCCAGCAGTTCCAACAGGGTTCACTCACCCCTCCACTTT. The chain carries TRBV12-3 or TRBV12-4 and TRBJ1-6; D is perhaps TRBD1 (6 bases). The V gene lost 4 bases and the J gene lost 10 bases, with 14 bases spanning the gap. The CDR3 consists of 14 residues.

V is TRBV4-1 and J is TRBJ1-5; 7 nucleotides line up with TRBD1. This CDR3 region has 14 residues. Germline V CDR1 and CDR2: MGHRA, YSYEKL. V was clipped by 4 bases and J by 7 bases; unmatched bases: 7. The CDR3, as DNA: TGCGCCAGCAGCCGCACACAGGGGAACCAGCCCCAGCATTTT. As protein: CASSRTQGNQPQHF.

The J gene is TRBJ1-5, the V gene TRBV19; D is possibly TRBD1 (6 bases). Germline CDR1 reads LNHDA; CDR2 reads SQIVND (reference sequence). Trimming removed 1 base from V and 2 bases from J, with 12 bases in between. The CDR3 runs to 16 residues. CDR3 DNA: TGTGCCAGTAGTATAGGAACAGGGTACGGCAATCAGCCCCAGCATTTT. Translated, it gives CASSIGTGYGNQPQHF. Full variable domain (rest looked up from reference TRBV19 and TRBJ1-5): DGGITQSPKYLFRKEGQNVTLSCEQNLNHDAMYWYRQDPGQGLRLIYYSQIVNDFQKGDIAEGYSVSREKKESFPLTVTSAQKNPTAFYLCASSIGTGYGNQPQHFGDGTRLSIL.

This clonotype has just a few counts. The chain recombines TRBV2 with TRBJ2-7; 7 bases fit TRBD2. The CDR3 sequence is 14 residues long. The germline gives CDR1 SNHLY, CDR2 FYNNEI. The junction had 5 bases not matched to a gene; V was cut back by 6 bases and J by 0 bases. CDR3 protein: CASRELANSYEQYF. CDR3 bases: TGTGCCAGCAGGGAACTAGCGAACTCCTACGAGCAGTACTTC. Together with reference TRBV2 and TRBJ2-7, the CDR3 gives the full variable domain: EPEVTQTPSHQVTQMGQEVILRCVPISNHLYFYWYRQILGQKVEFLVSFYNNEISEKSEIFDDQFSVERPDGSNFTLKIRSTKLEDSAMYFCASRELANSYEQYFGPGTRLTVT.

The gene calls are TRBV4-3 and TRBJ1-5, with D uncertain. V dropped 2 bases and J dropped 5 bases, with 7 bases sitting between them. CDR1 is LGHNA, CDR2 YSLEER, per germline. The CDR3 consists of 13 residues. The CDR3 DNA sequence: TGCGCCAGCAGCCAACAGGAGGATCAGCCCCAGCATTTT. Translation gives CASSQQEDQPQHF.